These 2 T cell receptor beta chains were all obtained from the same sample, sequenced in a study of blood T cell repertoires in COVID-19. Sequencing was performed with immunoSEQ multiplex PCR; in TCRdb, only in-frame clones are kept and a portion is missing. The sample contains approximately 150,000 clones, about 86% of which appear only once. The sample consisted of peripheral blood. Receptors were obtained from a man in his 70s with active or convalescent COVID-19.

The chain combines TRBV7-3 with TRBJ1-2; TRBD1 matches at 10 bases. Germline V CDR1 and CDR2: SGHTA, FQGTGA. Losses at the gene ends were 5 bases for V and 4 bases for J; bases not matched to a gene: 4. This CDR3 is 14 amino acids long. The chain's CDR3 is CASSLGQGIYGYTF. The DNA of the CDR3 is TGTGCCAGCAGCCTGGGACAGGGGATCTATGGCTACACCTTC.

The chain joins TRBV20-1 to TRBJ2-7; 9 positions match TRBD2. Germline loops: CDR1 DFQATT, CDR2 SNEGSKA (reference sequence). Trimming cost V 3 bases and J 7 bases; bases outside gene matches: 13. CDR3 length equals 15 residues. In DNA form, the CDR3 reads TGCAGTGCTAGTGTGGGTCTAGCGGGAACTGGGGAGCAGTACTTC. It is translated as CSASVGLAGTGEQYF.